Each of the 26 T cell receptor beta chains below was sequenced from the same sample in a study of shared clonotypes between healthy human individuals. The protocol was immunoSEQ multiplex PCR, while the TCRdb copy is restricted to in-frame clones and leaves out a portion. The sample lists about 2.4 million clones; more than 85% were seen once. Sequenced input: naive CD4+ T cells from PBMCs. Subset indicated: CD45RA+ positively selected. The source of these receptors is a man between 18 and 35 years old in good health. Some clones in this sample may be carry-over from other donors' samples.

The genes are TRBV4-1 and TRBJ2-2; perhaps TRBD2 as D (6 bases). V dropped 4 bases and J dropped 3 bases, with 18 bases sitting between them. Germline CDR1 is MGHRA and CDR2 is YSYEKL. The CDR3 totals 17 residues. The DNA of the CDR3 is TGCGCCAGCAGCCCCAAAGCCGGGGGATCTTACACCGGGGAGCTGTTTTTT. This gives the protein CASSPKAGGSYTGELFF.

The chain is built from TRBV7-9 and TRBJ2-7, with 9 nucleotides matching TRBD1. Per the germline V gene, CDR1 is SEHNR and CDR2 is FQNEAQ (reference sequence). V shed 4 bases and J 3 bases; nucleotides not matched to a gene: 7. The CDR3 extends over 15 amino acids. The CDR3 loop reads CASSSGTGLHYEQYF. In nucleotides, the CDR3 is TGTGCCAGCAGCTCCGGGACAGGGCTCCACTACGAGCAGTACTTC.

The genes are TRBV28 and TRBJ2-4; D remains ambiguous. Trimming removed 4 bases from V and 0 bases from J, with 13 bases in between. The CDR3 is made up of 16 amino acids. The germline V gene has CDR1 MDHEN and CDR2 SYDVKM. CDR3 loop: CASSYLLELAKNIQYF. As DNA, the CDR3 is TGTGCCAGCAGTTATCTCCTGGAACTAGCCAAAAACATTCAGTACTTC.

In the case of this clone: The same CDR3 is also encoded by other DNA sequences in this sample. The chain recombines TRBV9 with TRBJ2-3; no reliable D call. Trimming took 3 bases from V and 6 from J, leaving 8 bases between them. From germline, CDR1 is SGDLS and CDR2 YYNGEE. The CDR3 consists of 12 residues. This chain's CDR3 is CASSASSDTQYF. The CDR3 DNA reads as TGTGCCAGCAGCGCGAGTAGTGATACGCAGTATTTT.

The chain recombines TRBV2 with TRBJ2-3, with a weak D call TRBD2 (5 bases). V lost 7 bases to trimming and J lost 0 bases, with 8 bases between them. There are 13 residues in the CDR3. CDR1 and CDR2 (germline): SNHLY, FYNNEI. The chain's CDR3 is CASNPGSTDTQYF. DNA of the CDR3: TGTGCCAGCAACCCGGGGAGCACAGATACGCAGTATTTT.

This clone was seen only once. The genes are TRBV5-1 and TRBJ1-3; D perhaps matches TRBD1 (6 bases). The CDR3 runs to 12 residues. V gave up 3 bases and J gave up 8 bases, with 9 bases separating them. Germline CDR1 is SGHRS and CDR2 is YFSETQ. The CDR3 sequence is CASSWEGDTIYF. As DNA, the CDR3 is TGCGCCAGCAGCTGGGAGGGGGACACCATATATTTT.

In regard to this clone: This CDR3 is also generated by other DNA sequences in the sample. The CDR3 nucleotides are TGTGCCAGCAGTTACGGTGACACTGAAGCTTTCTTT. Its translation: CASSYGDTEAFF. The rearrangement joins TRBV6-5 to TRBJ1-1, with D unclear. This CDR3 is built from 12 residues. The germline V and J ends were trimmed by 2 bases and 3 bases, with 4 bases remaining between them. Looked up from germline, CDR1 is MNHEY and CDR2 is SVGAGI.

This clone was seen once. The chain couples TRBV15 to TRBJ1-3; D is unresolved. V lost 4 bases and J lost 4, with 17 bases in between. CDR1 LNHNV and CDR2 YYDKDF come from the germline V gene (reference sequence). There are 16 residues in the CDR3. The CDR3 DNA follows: TGTGCCACCAGCACTCGCGTCACCCCTCAAGGAAACACCATATATTTT. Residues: CATSTRVTPQGNTIYF.

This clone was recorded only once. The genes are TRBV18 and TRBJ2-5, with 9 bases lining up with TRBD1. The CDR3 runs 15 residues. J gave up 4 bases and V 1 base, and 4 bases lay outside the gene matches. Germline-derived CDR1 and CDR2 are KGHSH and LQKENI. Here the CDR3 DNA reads TGTGCCAGCTCACCACGCCGACAGGGGGTAGAGACCCAGTACTTC. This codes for CASSPRRQGVETQYF.

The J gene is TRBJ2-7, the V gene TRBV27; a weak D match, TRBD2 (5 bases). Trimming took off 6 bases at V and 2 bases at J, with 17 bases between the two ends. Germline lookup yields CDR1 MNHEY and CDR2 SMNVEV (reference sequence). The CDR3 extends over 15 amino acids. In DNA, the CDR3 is TGTGCCAGCAGGGGCCCAGGCGGGTCACCCTACGAGCAGTACTTC. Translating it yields CASRGPGGSPYEQYF.

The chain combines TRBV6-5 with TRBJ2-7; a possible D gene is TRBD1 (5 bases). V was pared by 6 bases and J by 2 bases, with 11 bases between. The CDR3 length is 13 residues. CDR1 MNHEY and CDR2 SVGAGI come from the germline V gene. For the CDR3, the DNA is TGTGCCAGCAGCCGGGCCAGGGCCTACGAGCAGTACTTC. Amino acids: CASSRARAYEQYF.

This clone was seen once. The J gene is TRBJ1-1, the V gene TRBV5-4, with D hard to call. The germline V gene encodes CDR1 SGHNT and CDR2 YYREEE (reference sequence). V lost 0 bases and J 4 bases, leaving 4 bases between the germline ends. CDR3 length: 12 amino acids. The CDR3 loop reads CASSLDSTEAFF. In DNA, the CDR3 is TGTGCCAGCAGCTTGGACTCCACTGAAGCTTTCTTT.

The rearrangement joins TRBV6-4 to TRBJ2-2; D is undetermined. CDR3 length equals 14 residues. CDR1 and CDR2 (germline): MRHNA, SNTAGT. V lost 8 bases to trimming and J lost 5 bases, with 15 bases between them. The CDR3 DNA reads TGTGCCAGCCCCCCGCCTAAAGTAACCGGGGAGCTGTTTTTT. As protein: CASPPPKVTGELFF.

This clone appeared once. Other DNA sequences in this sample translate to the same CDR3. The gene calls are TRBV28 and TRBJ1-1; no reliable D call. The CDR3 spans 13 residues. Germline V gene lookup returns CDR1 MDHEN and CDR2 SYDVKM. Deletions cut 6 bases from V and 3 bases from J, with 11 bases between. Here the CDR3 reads CASSLRGYTEAFF. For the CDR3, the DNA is TGTGCCAGCAGCCTGCGCGGGTACACTGAAGCTTTCTTT.

This CDR3 reads CASSSFDRGSKTQYF. CDR3 bases: TGTGCCAGCAGCAGCTTCGACAGGGGGTCGAAGACCCAGTACTTC. The J gene is TRBJ2-5, the V gene TRBV5-4, with TRBD1 identical over 9 bases. CDR1 is SGHNT, CDR2 YYREEE, per germline (reference sequence). With 4 bases clipped from V and 6 bases from J, the junction kept 10 bases outside the gene matches. The CDR3 is made up of 15 amino acids.

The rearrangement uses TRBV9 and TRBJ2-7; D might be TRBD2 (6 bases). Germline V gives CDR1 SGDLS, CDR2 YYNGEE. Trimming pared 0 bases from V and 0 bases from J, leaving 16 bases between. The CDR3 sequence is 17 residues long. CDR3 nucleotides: TGTGCCAGCAGCGTAGCTCCCGCCGGGACTGGCTCCTACGAGCAGTACTTC. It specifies CASSVAPAGTGSYEQYF.

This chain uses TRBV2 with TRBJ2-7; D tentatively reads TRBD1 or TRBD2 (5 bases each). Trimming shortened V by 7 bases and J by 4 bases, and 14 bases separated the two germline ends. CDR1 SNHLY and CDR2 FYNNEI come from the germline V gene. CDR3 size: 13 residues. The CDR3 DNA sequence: TGTGCCAGCATTGTGGGGCCGGGATACGAGCAGTACTTC. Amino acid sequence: CASIVGPGYEQYF.

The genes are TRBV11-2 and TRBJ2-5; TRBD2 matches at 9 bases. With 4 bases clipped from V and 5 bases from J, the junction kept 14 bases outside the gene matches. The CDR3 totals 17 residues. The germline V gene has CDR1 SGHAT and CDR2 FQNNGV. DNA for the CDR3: TGTGCCAGCAGCTCCGGACTAGCGAGGGGGGGTGAGGAGACCCAGTACTTC. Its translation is CASSSGLARGGEETQYF. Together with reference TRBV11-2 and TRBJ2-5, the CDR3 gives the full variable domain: EAGVAQSPRYKIIEKRQSVAFWCNPISGHATLYWYQQILGQGPKLLIQFQNNGVVDDSQLPKDRFSAERLKGVDSTLKIQPAKLEDSAVYLCASSSGLARGGEETQYFGPGTRLLVL.

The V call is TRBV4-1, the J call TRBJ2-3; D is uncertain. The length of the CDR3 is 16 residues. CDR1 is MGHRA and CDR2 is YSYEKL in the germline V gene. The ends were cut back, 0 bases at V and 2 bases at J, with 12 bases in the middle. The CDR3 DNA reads TGCGCCAGCAGCCAAGATGGTGGCAGTTACACAGATACGCAGTATTTT. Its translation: CASSQDGGSYTDTQYF.

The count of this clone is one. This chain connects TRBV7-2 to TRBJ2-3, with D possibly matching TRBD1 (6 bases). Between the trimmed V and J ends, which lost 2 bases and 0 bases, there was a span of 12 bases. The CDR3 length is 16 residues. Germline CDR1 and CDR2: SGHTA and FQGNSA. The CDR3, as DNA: TGTGCCAGCAGCTTATCTGCAGGGGCTAGCACAGATACGCAGTATTTT. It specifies CASSLSAGASTDTQYF.

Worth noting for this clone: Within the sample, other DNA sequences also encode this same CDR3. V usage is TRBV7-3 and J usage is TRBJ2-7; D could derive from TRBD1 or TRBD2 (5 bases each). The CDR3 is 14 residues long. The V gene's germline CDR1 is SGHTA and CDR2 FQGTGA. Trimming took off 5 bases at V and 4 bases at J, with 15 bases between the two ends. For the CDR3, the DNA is TGTGCCAGCAGCCCCCGGGGCTCATCTTACGAGCAGTACTTC. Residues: CASSPRGSSYEQYF.

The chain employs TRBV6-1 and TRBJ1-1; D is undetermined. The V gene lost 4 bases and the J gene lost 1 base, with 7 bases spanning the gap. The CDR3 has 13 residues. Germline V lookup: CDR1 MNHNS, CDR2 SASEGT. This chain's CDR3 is CASSVNWNTEAFF. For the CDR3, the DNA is TGTGCCAGCAGTGTGAACTGGAACACTGAAGCTTTCTTT.

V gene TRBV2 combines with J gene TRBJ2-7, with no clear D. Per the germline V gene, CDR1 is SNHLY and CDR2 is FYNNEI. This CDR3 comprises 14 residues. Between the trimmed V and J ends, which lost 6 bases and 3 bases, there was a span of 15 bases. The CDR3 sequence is CASSNQRLGYEQYF. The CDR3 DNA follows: TGTGCCAGCAGCAATCAGCGCCTTGGCTACGAGCAGTACTTC. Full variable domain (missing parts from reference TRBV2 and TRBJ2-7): EPEVTQTPSHQVTQMGQEVILRCVPISNHLYFYWYRQILGQKVEFLVSFYNNEISEKSEIFDDQFSVERPDGSNFTLKIRSTKLEDSAMYFCASSNQRLGYEQYFGPGTRLTVT.

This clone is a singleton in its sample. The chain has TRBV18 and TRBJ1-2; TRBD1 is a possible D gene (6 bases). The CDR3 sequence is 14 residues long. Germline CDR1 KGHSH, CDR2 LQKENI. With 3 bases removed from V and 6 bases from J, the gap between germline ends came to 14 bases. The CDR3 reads CASSPRTASDGYTF. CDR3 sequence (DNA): TGTGCCAGCTCACCCCGGACAGCGTCTGATGGCTACACCTTC.

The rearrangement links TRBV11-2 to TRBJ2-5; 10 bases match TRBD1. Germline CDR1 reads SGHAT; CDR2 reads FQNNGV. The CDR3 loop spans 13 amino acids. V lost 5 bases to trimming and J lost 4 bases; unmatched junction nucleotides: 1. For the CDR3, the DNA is TGTGCCAGCAGCGGACAGGGGGGAGAGACCCAGTACTTC. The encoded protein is CASSGQGGETQYF.

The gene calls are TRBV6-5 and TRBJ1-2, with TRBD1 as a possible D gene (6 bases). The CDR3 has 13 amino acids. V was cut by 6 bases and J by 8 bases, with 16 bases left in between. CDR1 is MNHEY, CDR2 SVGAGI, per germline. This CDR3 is CASSNRASRGYTF. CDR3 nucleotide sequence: TGTGCCAGCAGCAACAGGGCCTCTAGGGGCTACACCTTC.